This record covers a single T cell receptor (beta chain). This entry is derived from a study of blood T cell repertoires in COVID-19. Background on the study: Acute-phase and convalescent COVID-19 samples originated in the United States, Italy and Spain. T cells, B-cell-depleted T cells, or PBMCs provided the cDNA or gDNA that served as material.

CDR1 and CDR2 from the germline V gene are LNHDA and SQIVND (reference sequence). The CDR3 runs 14 residues. After removal of 0 bases from V and 7 bases from J, the junction contained 2 bases not matched to a gene. As processed by the authors: Amplified reference gene primers provided the basis for estimating nucleated cell counts. The repertoire was sequenced with immunoSEQ multiplex PCR; TCRdb's copy has only in-frame clones and lacks some. Clone size and the V and J calls come from that table; the DNA yielded D and trimming. The table lists around 70,000 clones, roughly 80% of them singletons, with 12% in the top ten.

The chain uses TRBV19 and TRBJ2-5; 10 nucleotides agree with TRBD2. The specimen was peripheral blood. The TCR sequence derives from a human donor in a cohort sampled during active COVID-19. The CDR3, as DNA: TGTGCCAGTAGTATAGAGGTAGCGGGGGGGACCCAGTACTTC. Its translation: CASSIEVAGGTQYF.